Reported below is one T cell receptor (beta chain). Profiled with immunoSEQ multiplex PCR; TCRdb holds only in-frame clones, not every one. The table shows under 200,000 clones, with 80% to 90% occurring only once. The CDR3 runs to 15 residues. V was pared by 2 bases and J by 3 bases, with 4 bases of the junction left unmatched. CDR1 is SGHNT, CDR2 YYREEE, per germline (reference sequence). These data are taken from a study of blood T cell repertoires in COVID-19. The material sequenced was peripheral blood. The chain links TRBV5-4 to TRBJ2-2, with TRBD1 matching over 7 bases. This TCR derives from a man aged 35-49 years with active or convalescent COVID-19. The CDR3 reads CASSLQGPDTGELFF. CDR3 nucleotides: TGTGCCAGCAGCTTACAGGGGCCGGACACCGGGGAGCTGTTTTTT.